This TCR beta chain comes out of a study of vaccination effects on CD4 cells after COVID-19. Study as a whole: Convalescent patient samples, from two individuals, date to 16 days and one week before vaccination.

V lost 6 bases, J lost 0 bases, and 18 bases lay in between. Germline CDR1 is SGHTA and CDR2 is FQGNSA. The CDR3 is made up of 17 amino acids. In regard to this clone: The target antigen is unknown.

Points from the study as a whole: Long after vaccination, the clones induced by infection and by vaccine shrank markedly in size. Researchers reported few convalescent patients and no early post-infection timepoints in the study.

The table came from immunoSEQ multiplex PCR; TCRdb's copy has only in-frame clones and leaves some out. The table has about 45,000 clones, around 76% seen once. Following an approximately eleven-day culture, CD4+ T cells were purified. The sequenced sample was CD4+ T cells from PBMCs cultured without peptide, obtained before COVID-19 vaccination. The V gene is TRBV7-2, the J gene TRBJ2-4, with D perhaps TRBD2 (7 bases). The sequence was collected from a human donor who had a prior SARS-CoV-2 infection. This CDR3 reads CASSFAFRGAAKNIQYF. The CDR3 nucleotides read TGTGCCAGCAGTTTCGCGTTTCGGGGGGCAGCCAAAAACATTCAGTACTTC.